Below are 14 T cell receptor beta chains sequenced from a single sample in a study of shared clonotypes between healthy human individuals. Profiled with immunoSEQ multiplex PCR; TCRdb holds only in-frame clones, not every one. The data show hundreds of thousands of clones, with about four fifths seen just once and around 13% held by the top ten. The specimen sequenced was PBMCs. Receptors were obtained from a woman in her 40s in good health. Some clones in this sample may be carry-over from other donors' samples.

The chain carries TRBV29-1 and TRBJ2-7; 8 nucleotides agree with TRBD2. This CDR3 has 13 residues. Per the germline V gene, CDR1 is SQVTM and CDR2 is ANQGSEA. V shed 5 bases and J 0 bases; nucleotides not matched to a gene: 3. CDR3 amino acids: CSVRGGLSYEQYF. As DNA, the CDR3 is TGCAGCGTTCGCGGGGGGCTCTCCTACGAGCAGTACTTC.

The V and J genes are TRBV4-2 and TRBJ2-5, with 8 positions matching TRBD1. The J segment lost 5 bases and the V segment lost 4 bases, leaving 9 bases of the junction unmatched. The CDR3 contains 15 residues. Germline V gene sequence: CDR1 LGHNA, CDR2 YNFKEQ. The CDR3 DNA is TGTGCCAGCAGCCTAACAGGGGGACAGAAGGAGACCCAGTACTTC. Amino acid sequence: CASSLTGGQKETQYF.

This chain joins TRBV19 and TRBJ2-7, with 9 bases fitting TRBD2. The J segment lost 2 bases and the V segment lost 5 bases, leaving 7 bases of the junction unmatched. Per the germline V gene, CDR1 is LNHDA and CDR2 is SQIVND (reference sequence). There are 15 residues in the CDR3. The CDR3 sequence is CASSPGLAGAYEQYF. The CDR3 coding sequence is TGTGCCAGTAGTCCCGGGTTAGCGGGAGCCTACGAGCAGTACTTC.

DNA of the CDR3: TGTGCCAGCAGACAACAGAGCACAGATACGCAGTATTTT. Amino acid sequence: CASRQQSTDTQYF. The V call is TRBV28, the J call TRBJ2-3; D gene uncertain. Trimming shortened V by 6 bases and J by 0 bases, and 7 bases separated the two germline ends. CDR1 is MDHEN and CDR2 is SYDVKM in the germline V gene. The CDR3 is made up of 13 amino acids.

Only one count was recorded for this clone. J is TRBJ1-1 and V is TRBV4-1, with a weak D call TRBD1 (5 bases). The CDR3 is 13 residues long. CDR1 and CDR2 (germline): MGHRA, YSYEKL. V was cut by 0 bases and J by 11 bases, with 13 bases left in between. For the CDR3, the DNA is TGCGCCAGCAGCCAAGATCAGGAGGGGCGGGCTTTCTTT. Amino acids: CASSQDQEGRAFF.

The CDR3 region has the DNA TGTGCCAGCGGCCTTTTGACCGGGGAGCTGTTTTTT. Translating it yields CASGLLTGELFF. The chain carries TRBV28 and TRBJ2-2, with no clear D. CDR1 is MDHEN, CDR2 SYDVKM, per germline. Trimming stripped 8 bases from V and 5 bases from J, with 9 bases between. This CDR3 spans 12 amino acids.

The rearrangement links TRBV9 to TRBJ2-3, with 7 bases identical to TRBD2. CDR1 is SGDLS, CDR2 YYNGEE, per germline. CDR3 length equals 17 residues. The trim removed 5 bases at V and 0 bases at J, leaving 12 bases unmatched. This chain's CDR3 is CASRVPRTRASTDTQYF. DNA of the CDR3: TGTGCCAGCAGGGTCCCTCGGACTAGGGCTAGCACAGATACGCAGTATTTT.

In this sample, this clone turned up many times. The chain joins TRBV18 to TRBJ2-1; 7 bases fit TRBD2. This CDR3 has 15 residues. The germline V gene encodes CDR1 KGHSH and CDR2 LQKENI. V was clipped by 0 bases and J by 6 bases; unmatched bases: 5. CDR3 sequence (DNA): TGTGCCAGCTCACCACCGGGCGGGAGCGTCAATGAGCAGTTCTTC. It codes for CASSPPGGSVNEQFF.

The V call is TRBV5-6, the J call TRBJ1-2; D gene unclear. V dropped 6 bases and J dropped 4 bases, with 22 bases sitting between them. Germline V CDR1 and CDR2: SGHDT, YYEEEE. This CDR3 has 16 residues. DNA of the CDR3: TGTGCCAGCATCAGTTGGAAACATTCGATCGCCTATGGCTACACCTTC. This gives the protein CASISWKHSIAYGYTF.

In its sample, this clone was seen many times. The rearrangement joins TRBV30 to TRBJ2-7; no reliable D call. Germline CDR1 and CDR2: GTSNPN and SVGIG (reference sequence). The CDR3 consists of 12 residues. Deletions cut 7 bases from V and 3 bases from J, with 13 bases between. The CDR3 loop is CAFTAAGYEQYF. The DNA of the CDR3 is TGTGCCTTCACCGCCGCCGGCTACGAGCAGTACTTC.

The rearrangement links TRBV6-1 to TRBJ1-1, with 8 bases that match TRBD1. CDR1 is MNHNS, CDR2 SASEGT, per germline. The CDR3 consists of 13 residues. V trimming: 5 bases; J trimming: 3 bases; junction bases outside the gene matches: 2. The CDR3 DNA reads TGTGCCAGCAGTCTGGACAGGGACACTGAAGCTTTCTTT. It yields the protein CASSLDRDTEAFF.

This sequence joins TRBV5-4 and TRBJ1-1; 7 positions agree with TRBD1. Germline loops: CDR1 SGHNT, CDR2 YYREEE (reference sequence). The CDR3 is 14 amino acids. The V and J ends lost 3 bases and 7 bases, in that order; junction bases with no gene match: 9. CDR3 sequence reads: CASSYDRERNEAFF. The CDR3 DNA sequence: TGTGCCAGCAGCTACGACAGGGAACGAAATGAAGCTTTCTTT. Variable domain in full (rest from reference TRBV5-4 and TRBJ1-1): ETGVTQSPTHLIKTRGQQVTLRCSSQSGHNTVSWYQQALGQGPQFIFQYYREEENGRGNFPPRFSGLQFPNYSSELNVNALELDDSALYLCASSYDRERNEAFFGQGTRLTVV.

The genes are TRBV10-3 and TRBJ1-1; D remains unclear. The CDR3 is 14 residues long. Germline CDR1 and CDR2: ENHRY and SYGVKD. Trimming left V 5 bases short and J 4 bases short, with 14 bases between. CDR3 loop: CAISHSLSATEAFF. The CDR3 DNA reads TGTGCCATCAGTCACAGTCTAAGCGCCACTGAAGCTTTCTTT.

The rearrangement uses TRBV5-1 and TRBJ2-2; tentative D call: TRBD1 (6 bases). The germline V gene encodes CDR1 SGHRS and CDR2 YFSETQ. This CDR3 spans 14 amino acids. Trimming removed 5 bases from V and 6 bases from J, with 14 bases in between. The CDR3 DNA reads as TGCGCCAGCAGTTTACAGGGATATGCCGGGGAGCTGTTTTTT. Translation: CASSLQGYAGELFF.